This TCR beta chain was recovered during a study of early T cells in non-severe SARS-CoV-2 infection (dated by TCRdb to the early 2020s). With respect to the entire study: Because TCR sequencing was done on bulk RNA from unsorted whole blood, the alpha and beta chains could not be paired.

A case-control design nested within a healthcare worker cohort in London, UK, was used, with weekly nasopharyngeal swab PCR tests and blood sampling performed. Healthcare workers were enrolled in the week of the UK lockdown, from 23 to 31 March 2020, and were followed every week for up to roughly 15 weeks. This clonotype was observed a few times. The target of this receptor is not known. Qualities for individual bases were not recorded, and no much larger clone is one base off. On the study overall, not on this receptor specifically: VDJdb matching was skewed toward anti-spike CD8 responses and likely underestimated virus-specific expansions by missing private and CD4 specificities.

The V end gives up 0 bases and the J end 7 bases, leaving 4 bases in the junction not matched to a gene. Taken from the germline V gene (reference sequence), the CDR1 and CDR2 loops are SEHNR and FQNEAQ. Including cysteine and phenylalanine, the CDR3 has 15 amino acids. The DNA shown is the 45-base CDR3, in frame from base 1. Receptor libraries were prepared by 5' RACE. Instrument used: NextSeq 500. The TCR library protocol attached unique molecular identifiers to individual cDNA molecules to correct for sequencing error and PCR bias. Both TCR alpha and beta chains were sequenced, and tight co-correlation was observed between alpha and beta sequence abundances in each sample. The study's own analysis went as follows. V gene, J gene and CDR3 annotation of TCR sequences was performed with Decombinator V4. Expanded TCRs were defined as changing significantly between any two time points under a Poisson model with p below 0.0001. TCR abundances were normalised to the total number of TCRs sequenced in each sample and reported as counts per million. TRAV1-2 paired with TRAJ12, TRAJ20 or TRAJ33 defined MAIT TCRs, while TRAV10 paired with TRAJ18 defined iNKT TCRs. A search of VDJdb, accessed on 1 November 2021, was run for TCRs annotated to CMV, EBV and SARS-CoV-2, with TCRs annotated for multiple antigens excluded. TCRdb reran the public reads through fastp at Q25 and MiXCR, keeping productive beta chains. Every distinct CDR3 protein forms one entry, paired with its most common genes and DNA. What appears here as the V and J calls and clone size reflects TCRdb's work, not the paper's. In this sample the table shows fewer than 80,000 distinct CDR3 sequences, 8.8% of which occur a single time. The ten largest account for roughly an eighth of the sample.

The chain couples TRBV7-9 to TRBJ2-4, with 9 bases matching TRBD1. Sequenced material: whole blood, taken at baseline. This TCR was sampled from an adult who was a healthcare worker with PCR-confirmed SARS-CoV-2 infection or an uninfected control (not recorded which). The DNA sequence follows: TGTGCCAGCAGCTTAGCAGCAGGACAGGGGAACATTCAGTACTTC. Translated, it gives CASSLAAGQGNIQYF.